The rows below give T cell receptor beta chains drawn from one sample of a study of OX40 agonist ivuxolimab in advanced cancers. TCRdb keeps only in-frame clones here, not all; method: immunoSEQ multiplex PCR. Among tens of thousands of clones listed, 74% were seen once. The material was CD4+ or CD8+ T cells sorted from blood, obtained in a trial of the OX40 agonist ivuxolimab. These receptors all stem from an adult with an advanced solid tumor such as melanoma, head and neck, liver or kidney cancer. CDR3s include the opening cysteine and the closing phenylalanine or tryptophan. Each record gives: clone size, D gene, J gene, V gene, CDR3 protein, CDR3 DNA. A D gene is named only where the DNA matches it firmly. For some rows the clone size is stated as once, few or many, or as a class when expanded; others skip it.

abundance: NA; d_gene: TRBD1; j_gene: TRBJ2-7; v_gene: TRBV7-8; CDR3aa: CASSLVDRGSHHEQYF; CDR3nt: TGTGCCAGCAGCTTAGTCGACAGGGGATCTCACCACGAGCAGTACTTC
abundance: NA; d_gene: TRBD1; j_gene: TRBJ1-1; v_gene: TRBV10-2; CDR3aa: CASSELIQGVMNTEAFF; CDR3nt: TGCGCCAGCAGTGAGTTAATACAGGGGGTAATGAACACTGAAGCTTTCTTT
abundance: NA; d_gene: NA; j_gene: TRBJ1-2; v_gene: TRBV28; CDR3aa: CAINTGQSGYTF; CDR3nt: TGTGCCATTAACACGGGTCAGAGTGGCTACACCTTC
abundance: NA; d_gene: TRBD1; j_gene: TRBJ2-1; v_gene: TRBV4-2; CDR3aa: CASSQGGPRGTGELMQSYLEQFF; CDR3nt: TGTGCCAGCAGCCAAGGAGGCCCTCGGGGGACAGGAGAGTTAATGCAGTCTTACCTTGAGCAGTTCTTC
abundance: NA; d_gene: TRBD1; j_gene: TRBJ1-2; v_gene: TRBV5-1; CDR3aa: CASMTGTGDYGYTF; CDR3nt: TGCGCCAGCATGACCGGGACAGGGGACTATGGCTACACCTTC
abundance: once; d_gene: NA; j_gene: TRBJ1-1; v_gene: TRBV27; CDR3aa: CASSITSGGPRIF; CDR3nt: TGTGCCAGCAGTATAACTTCGGGTGGTCCCAGGATCTTT
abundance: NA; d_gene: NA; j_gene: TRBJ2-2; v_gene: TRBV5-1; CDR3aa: CASSLAGWNTGELFF; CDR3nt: TGCGCCAGCAGCTTGGCAGGGTGGAACACCGGGGAGCTGTTTTTT
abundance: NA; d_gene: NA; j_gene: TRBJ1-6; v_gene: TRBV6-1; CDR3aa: CASRYVDSYNSPLHF; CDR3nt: TGTGCCAGCAGATACGTCGACTCCTATAATTCACCCCTCCACTTT
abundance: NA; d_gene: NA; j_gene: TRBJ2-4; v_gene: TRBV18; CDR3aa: CASSPPGLAKNIQYF; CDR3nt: TGTGCCAGCTCACCACCGGGGCTAGCCAAAAACATTCAGTACTTC
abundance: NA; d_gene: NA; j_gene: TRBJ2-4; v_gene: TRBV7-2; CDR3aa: CASSQRGGPLAKNIQYF; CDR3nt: TGTGCCAGCAGCCAGAGGGGCGGGCCCCTAGCCAAAAACATTCAGTACTTC
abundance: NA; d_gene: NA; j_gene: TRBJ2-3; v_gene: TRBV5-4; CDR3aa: CASSPGTQRVTDTQYF; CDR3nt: TGTGCCAGCAGCCCCGGGACCCAAAGGGTCACAGATACGCAGTATTTT
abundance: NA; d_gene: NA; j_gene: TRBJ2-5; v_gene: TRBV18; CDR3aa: CASSPGGGLAETQYF; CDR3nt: TGTGCCAGCTCACCCGGAGGGGGGCTAGCGGAGACCCAGTACTTC
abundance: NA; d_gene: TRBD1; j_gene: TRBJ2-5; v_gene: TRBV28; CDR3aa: CASSTRGRETQYF; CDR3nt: TGTGCCAGCAGCACCAGGGGGCGAGAGACCCAGTACTTC
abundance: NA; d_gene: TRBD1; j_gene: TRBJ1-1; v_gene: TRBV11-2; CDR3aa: CASSLGQGKNTEAFF; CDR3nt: TGTGCCAGCAGCTTAGGACAGGGAAAGAACACTGAAGCTTTCTTT
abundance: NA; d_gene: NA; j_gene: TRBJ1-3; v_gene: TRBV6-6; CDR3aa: CASSYDSSGNTIYF; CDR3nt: TGTGCCAGCAGTTACGACAGCTCTGGAAACACCATATATTTT
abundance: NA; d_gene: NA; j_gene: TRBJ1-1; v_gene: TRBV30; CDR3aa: CAWRQGSFTEAFF; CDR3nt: TGTGCCTGGAGACAGGGTTCGTTCACTGAAGCTTTCTTT
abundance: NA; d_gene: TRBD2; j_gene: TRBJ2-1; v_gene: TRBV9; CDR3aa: CASSVTSGGQRGSEQFF; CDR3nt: TGTGCCAGCAGCGTCACTAGCGGGGGGCAAAGGGGGAGTGAGCAGTTCTTC
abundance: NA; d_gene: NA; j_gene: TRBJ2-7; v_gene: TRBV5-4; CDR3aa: CASSLQGRPQLGQYF; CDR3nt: TGTGCCAGCAGCTTGCAGGGGCGACCCCAGTTGGGGCAGTACTTC
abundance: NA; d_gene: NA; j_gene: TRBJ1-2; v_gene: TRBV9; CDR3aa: CASSVAGDRYGYTF; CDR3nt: TGTGCCAGCAGCGTAGCCGGGGACCGCTATGGCTACACCTTC
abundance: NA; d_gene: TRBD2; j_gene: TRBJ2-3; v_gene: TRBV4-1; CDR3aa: CASRPTSGDTDTQYF; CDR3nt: TGCGCCAGCAGACCGACTAGCGGGGATACAGATACGCAGTATTTT
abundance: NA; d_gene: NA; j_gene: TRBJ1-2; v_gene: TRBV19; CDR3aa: CASRDTDNYGYTF; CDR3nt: TGTGCCAGTCGGGACACTGACAACTATGGCTACACCTTC
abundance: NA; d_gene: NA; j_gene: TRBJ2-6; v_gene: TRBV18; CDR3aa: CASSPWGPASSPSGANVLTF; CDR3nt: TGTGCCAGCTCACCATGGGGGCCGGCCAGCTCTCCCTCTGGGGCCAACGTCCTGACTTTC
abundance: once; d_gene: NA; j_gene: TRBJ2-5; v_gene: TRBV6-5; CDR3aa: CASSSGQAGGTQYF; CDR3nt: TGTGCCAGCAGTAGCGGGCAAGCTGGGGGGACCCAGTACTTC
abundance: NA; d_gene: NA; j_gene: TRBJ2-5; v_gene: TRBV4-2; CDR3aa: CASSQDPGQERQETQYF; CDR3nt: TGTGCCAGCAGCCAAGATCCAGGCCAGGAAAGACAAGAGACCCAGTACTTC
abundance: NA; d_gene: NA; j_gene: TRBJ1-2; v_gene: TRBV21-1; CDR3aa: CASSKVDREDYGYTF; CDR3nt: TGTGCCAGCAGCAAAGTCGACAGGGAAGACTATGGCTACACCTTC
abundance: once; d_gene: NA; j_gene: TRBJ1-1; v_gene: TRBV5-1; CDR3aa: CASSLDGQLNTEAFF; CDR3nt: TGCGCCAGCAGCTTGGATGGACAGCTGAACACTGAAGCTTTCTTT
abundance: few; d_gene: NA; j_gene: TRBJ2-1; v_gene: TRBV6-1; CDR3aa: CASKPPEIWNEQFF; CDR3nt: TGTGCCAGCAAACCCCCGGAGATTTGGAATGAGCAGTTCTTC
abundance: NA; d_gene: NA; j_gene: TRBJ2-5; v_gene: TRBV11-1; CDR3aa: CASSRGPWEQYF; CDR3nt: TGTGCCAGCAGCCGAGGGCCCTGGGAGCAGTACTTC
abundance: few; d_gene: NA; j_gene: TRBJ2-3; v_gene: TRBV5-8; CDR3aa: CASSWARGVSTDTQYF; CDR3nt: TGTGCCAGCAGCTGGGCGAGGGGGGTTAGCACAGATACGCAGTATTTT
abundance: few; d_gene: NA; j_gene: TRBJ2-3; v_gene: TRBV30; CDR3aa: CAWSMDTDTQYF; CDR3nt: TGTGCCTGGAGTATGGACACAGATACGCAGTATTTT
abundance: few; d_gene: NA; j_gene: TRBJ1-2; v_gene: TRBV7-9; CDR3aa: CASSLGGYGYTF; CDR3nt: TGTGCCAGCAGCCTAGGAGGCTATGGCTACACCTTC
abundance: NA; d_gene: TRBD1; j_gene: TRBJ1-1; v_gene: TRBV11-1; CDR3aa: CASSLRGQGRLEAFF; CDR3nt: TGTGCCAGCAGCTTAAGGGGACAGGGGCGGCTCGAAGCTTTCTTT
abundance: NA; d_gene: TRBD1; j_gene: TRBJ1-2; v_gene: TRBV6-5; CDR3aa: CASSYLTGGARGYTF; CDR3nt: TGTGCCAGCAGTTACTTAACAGGGGGCGCTAGGGGCTACACCTTC
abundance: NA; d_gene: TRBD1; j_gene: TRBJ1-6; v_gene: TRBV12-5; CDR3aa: CASGLVAGGSPLHF; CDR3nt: TGTGCTAGTGGTTTGGTTGCAGGGGGTTCACCCCTCCACTTT
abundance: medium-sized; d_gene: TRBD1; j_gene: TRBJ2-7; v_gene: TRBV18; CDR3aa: CASSPGTGAYEQYF; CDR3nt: TGTGCCAGCTCACCGGGGACAGGGGCTTACGAGCAGTACTTC
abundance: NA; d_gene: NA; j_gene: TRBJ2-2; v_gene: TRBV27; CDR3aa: CASIGGTGELFF; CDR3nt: TGTGCCAGCATTGGGGGCACCGGGGAGCTGTTTTTT
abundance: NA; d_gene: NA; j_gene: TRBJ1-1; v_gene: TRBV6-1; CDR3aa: CASTLQLGQEAFF; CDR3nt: TGTGCCAGCACCCTCCAATTGGGACAAGAAGCTTTCTTT
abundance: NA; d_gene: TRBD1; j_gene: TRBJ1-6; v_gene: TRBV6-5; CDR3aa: CASRTTGNGPPLHF; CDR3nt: TGTGCCAGCAGAACGACAGGGAACGGTCCACCCCTCCACTTT
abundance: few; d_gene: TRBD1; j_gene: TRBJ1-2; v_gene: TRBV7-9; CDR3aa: CASSPWTGVNYGYTF; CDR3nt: TGTGCCAGCAGCCCCTGGACAGGGGTTAACTATGGCTACACCTTC
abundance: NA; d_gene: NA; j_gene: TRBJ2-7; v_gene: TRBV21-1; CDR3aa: CARGPIDEQYF; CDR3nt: TGTGCCAGGGGCCCCATCGACGAGCAGTACTTC
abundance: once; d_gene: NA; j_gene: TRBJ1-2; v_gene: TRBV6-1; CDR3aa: CASSVNGQYGYTF; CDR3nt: TGTGCCAGCAGTGTAAATGGACAGTATGGCTACACCTTC
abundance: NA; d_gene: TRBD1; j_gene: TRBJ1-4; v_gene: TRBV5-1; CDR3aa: CASSQQTGEEKLFF; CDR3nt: TGCGCCAGCAGCCAACAGACAGGGGAAGAAAAACTGTTTTTT
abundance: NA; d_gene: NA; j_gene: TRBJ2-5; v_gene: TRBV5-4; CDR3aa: CASSPPSQETQYF; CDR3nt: TGTGCCAGCAGTCCCCCCTCCCAAGAGACCCAGTACTTC
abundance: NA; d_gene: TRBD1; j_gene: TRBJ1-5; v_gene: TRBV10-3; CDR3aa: CAITRTGQDNQPQHF; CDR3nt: TGTGCCATCACCAGAACGGGACAGGACAATCAGCCCCAGCATTTT
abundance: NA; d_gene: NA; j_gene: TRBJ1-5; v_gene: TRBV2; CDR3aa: CASTLRVVQGNQPQHF; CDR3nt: TGTGCCAGCACCTTACGGGTTGTCCAGGGCAATCAGCCCCAGCATTTT
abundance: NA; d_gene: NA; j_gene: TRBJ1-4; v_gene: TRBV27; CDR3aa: CASSKWQHEKLFF; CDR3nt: TGTGCCAGCAGTAAGTGGCAGCATGAAAAACTGTTTTTT
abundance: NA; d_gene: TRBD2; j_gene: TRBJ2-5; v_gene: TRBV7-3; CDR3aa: CASSLSGLAGETQYF; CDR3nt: TGTGCCAGCAGCCTCTCGGGACTAGCGGGAGAGACCCAGTACTTC
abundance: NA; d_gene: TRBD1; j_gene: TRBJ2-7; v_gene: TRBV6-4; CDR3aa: CASSDSSRTQQGASYEQYF; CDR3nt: TGTGCCAGCAGTGACTCGAGTCGTACGCAACAGGGGGCCTCCTACGAGCAGTACTTC
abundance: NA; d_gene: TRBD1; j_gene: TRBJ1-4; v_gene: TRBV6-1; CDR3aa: CASRSSGTGREKLFF; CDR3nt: TGTGCCAGCAGGAGTTCCGGGACAGGGCGAGAAAAACTGTTTTTT
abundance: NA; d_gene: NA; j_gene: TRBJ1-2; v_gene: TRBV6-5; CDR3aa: CASSYSRVDGYTF; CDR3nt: TGTGCCAGCAGTTACTCCAGGGTAGATGGCTACACCTTC
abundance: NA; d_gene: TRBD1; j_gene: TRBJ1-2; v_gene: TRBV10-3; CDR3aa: CAIFNNRGGYTF; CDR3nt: TGTGCCATCTTTAACAACAGGGGTGGCTACACCTTC
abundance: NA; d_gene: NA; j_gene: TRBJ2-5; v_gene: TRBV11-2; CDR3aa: CASSLGQYRDSYF; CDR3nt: TGTGCCAGCAGCTTGGGACAATACCGGGACTCCTACTTC
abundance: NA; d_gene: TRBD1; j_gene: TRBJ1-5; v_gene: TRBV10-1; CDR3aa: CASSDGTGDQPQHF; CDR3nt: TGCGCCAGCAGTGATGGGACAGGGGATCAGCCCCAGCATTTT
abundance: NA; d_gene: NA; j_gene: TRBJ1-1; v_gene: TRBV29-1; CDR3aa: CSGGLMSTEAFF; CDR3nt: TGCAGCGGAGGACTTATGAGCACTGAAGCTTTCTTT
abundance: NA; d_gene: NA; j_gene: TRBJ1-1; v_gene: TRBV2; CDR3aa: CATSDSMNTEAFF; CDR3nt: TGTGCCACCTCTGACAGTATGAACACTGAAGCTTTCTTT
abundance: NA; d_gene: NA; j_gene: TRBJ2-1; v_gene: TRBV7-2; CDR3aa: CASSWHGAYNEQFF; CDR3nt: TGTGCCAGCAGCTGGCATGGAGCCTACAATGAGCAGTTCTTC
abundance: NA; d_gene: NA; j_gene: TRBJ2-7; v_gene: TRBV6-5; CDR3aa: CASESNPQYF; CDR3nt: TGTGCCAGCGAGTCAAACCCGCAGTACTTC
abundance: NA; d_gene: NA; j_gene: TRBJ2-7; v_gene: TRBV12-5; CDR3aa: CASGLGLDRTYEQYF; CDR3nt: TGTGCTAGTGGTTTGGGACTCGACAGGACCTACGAGCAGTACTTC